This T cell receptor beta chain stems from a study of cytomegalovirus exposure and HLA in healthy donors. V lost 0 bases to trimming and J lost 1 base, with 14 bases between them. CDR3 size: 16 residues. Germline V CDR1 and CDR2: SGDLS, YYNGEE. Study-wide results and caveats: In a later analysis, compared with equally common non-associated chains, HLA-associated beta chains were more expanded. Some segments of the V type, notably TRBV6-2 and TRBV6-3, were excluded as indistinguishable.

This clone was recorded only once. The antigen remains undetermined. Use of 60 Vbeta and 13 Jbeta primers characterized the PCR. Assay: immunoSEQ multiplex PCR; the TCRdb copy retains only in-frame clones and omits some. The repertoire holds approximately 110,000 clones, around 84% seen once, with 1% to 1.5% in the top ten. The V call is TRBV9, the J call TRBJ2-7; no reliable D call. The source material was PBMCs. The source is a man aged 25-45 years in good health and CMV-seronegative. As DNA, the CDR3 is TGTGCCAGCAGCGTAGATCAGTTCCCAGGATCCTACGAGCAGTACTTC. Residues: CASSVDQFPGSYEQYF.